This is a list of T cell receptor beta chains from one sample in a study of T cell responses to AZD1222 COVID-19 vaccine. TCRdb keeps only in-frame clones here, not all; method: immunoSEQ multiplex PCR. The sample lists about 84,000 clones, 70% to 90% seen once, with about 10% in the top ten. The sample consisted of peripheral blood, taken 28 days after the second AZD1222 dose. The source of these receptors is an adult who received the AZD1222 COVID-19 vaccine. CDR3s leave out the opening cysteine and the closing phenylalanine or tryptophan.

v_gene: TRBV9
j_gene: TRBJ1-2
CDR3aa: ASSPQGGSYGYT

v_gene: TRBV28
j_gene: TRBJ1-6
CDR3aa: ASSPWTGGNSPLH

v_gene: TRBV6-5
j_gene: TRBJ2-7
CDR3aa: ASVRDSNYEQY

v_gene: TRBV3-1/TRBV3-2
j_gene: TRBJ1-4
CDR3aa: ASSQEPPGIPHEKLF

v_gene: TRBV7-3
j_gene: TRBJ1-6
CDR3aa: ASIDKATLNSPLH

v_gene: TRBV5-6
j_gene: TRBJ1-2
CDR3aa: ASSGPGQPYFNYGYT

v_gene: TRBV2
j_gene: TRBJ2-2
CDR3aa: ASRAGTGGTGELF

v_gene: TRBV27
j_gene: TRBJ1-5
CDR3aa: ASSPQASHGNQPQH

v_gene: TRBV2
j_gene: TRBJ2-5
CDR3aa: ASSLLGQGVKTQY

v_gene: TRBV28
j_gene: TRBJ1-1
CDR3aa: ASRPHSRGRGEAF

v_gene: TRBV6-5
j_gene: TRBJ2-3
CDR3aa: ASSTSGSTDTQY

v_gene: TRBV7-9
j_gene: TRBJ1-1
CDR3aa: ASSLRGVGTEAF

v_gene: TRBV24-1
j_gene: TRBJ1-5
CDR3aa: ATSDGTREYSNQPQH

v_gene: TRBV2
j_gene: TRBJ1-1
CDR3aa: ASKEGIQNTEAF

v_gene: TRBV29-1
j_gene: TRBJ2-3
CDR3aa: SVTGNRADTQY

v_gene: TRBV7-8
j_gene: TRBJ2-5
CDR3aa: ASSLGGLLPQETQY

v_gene: TRBV27
j_gene: TRBJ2-3
CDR3aa: ASSLSQGLDTQY

v_gene: TRBV29-1
j_gene: TRBJ1-3
CDR3aa: SVLETVSGNTIY

v_gene: TRBV27
j_gene: TRBJ1-1
CDR3aa: ASSSAIDRGRPFEVAF

v_gene: TRBV13
j_gene: TRBJ2-7
CDR3aa: ASSRGSGQVYEQY

v_gene: TRBV19
j_gene: TRBJ2-7
CDR3aa: ASSIVGGPLYEQY

v_gene: TRBV5-6
j_gene: TRBJ1-6
CDR3aa: ASSLARTDSPLH

v_gene: TRBV5-6
j_gene: TRBJ2-1
CDR3aa: ASSYRDRGPYEQF

v_gene: TRBV28
j_gene: TRBJ1-5
CDR3aa: ATDGGTGFYSNQPQH

v_gene: TRBV9
j_gene: TRBJ1-3
CDR3aa: ASSRLSGQYEMVAGNTIY

v_gene: TRBV6-5
j_gene: TRBJ2-7
CDR3aa: ASSYLRGGPYEQY

v_gene: TRBV6-6
j_gene: TRBJ2-3
CDR3aa: ASSPITDTQY

v_gene: TRBV10-2
j_gene: TRBJ2-3
CDR3aa: ASSEYHTDTQY

v_gene: TRBV29-1
j_gene: TRBJ2-5
CDR3aa: SVVKGIQETQY

v_gene: TRBV2
j_gene: TRBJ1-1
CDR3aa: ASRAPTGRSTEAF

v_gene: TRBV7-6
j_gene: TRBJ2-1
CDR3aa: ASSLGTGYNEQF

v_gene: TRBV19
j_gene: TRBJ1-3
CDR3aa: ASSATGDSGNTIY

v_gene: TRBV7-9
j_gene: TRBJ1-5
CDR3aa: ASSFYNTGNQPQH